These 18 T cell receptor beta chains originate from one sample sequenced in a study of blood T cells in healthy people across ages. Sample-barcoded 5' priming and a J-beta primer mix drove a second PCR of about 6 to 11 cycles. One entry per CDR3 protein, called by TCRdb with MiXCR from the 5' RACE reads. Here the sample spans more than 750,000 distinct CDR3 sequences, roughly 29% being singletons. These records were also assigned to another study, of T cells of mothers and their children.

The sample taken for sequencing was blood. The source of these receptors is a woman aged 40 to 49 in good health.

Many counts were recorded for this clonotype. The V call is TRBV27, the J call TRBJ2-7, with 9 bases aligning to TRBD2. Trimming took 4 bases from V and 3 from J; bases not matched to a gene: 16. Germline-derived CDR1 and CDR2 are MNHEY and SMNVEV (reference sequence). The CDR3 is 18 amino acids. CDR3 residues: CASSSPIRASGENYEQYF. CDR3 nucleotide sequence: TGTGCCAGCAGTTCCCCCATTCGGGCTAGCGGGGAAAACTACGAGCAGTACTTC.

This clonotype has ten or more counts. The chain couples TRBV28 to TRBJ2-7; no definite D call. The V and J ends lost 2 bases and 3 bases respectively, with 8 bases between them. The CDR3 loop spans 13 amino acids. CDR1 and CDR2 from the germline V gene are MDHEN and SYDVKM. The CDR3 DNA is TGTGCCAGCAGTTTACGTCAGGTCTACGAGCAGTACTTC. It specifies CASSLRQVYEQYF.

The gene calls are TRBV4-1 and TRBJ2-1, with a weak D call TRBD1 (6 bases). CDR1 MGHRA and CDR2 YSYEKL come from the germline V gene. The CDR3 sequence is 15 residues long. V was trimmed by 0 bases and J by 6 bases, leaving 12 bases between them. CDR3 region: CASSQDAGRGNEQFF. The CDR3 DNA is TGCGCCAGCAGCCAAGATGCAGGCAGGGGCAATGAGCAGTTCTTC.

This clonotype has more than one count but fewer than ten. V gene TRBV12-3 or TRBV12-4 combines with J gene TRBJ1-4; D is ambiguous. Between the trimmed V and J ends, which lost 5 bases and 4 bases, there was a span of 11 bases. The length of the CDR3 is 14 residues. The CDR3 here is CASSPTGINEKLFF. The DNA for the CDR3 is TGTGCCAGCAGTCCCACGGGTATTAATGAAAAACTGTTTTTT.

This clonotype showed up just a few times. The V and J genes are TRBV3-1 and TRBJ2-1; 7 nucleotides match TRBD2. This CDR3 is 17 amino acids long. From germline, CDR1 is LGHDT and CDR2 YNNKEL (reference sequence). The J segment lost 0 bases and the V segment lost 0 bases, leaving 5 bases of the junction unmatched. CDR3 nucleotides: TGTGCCAGCAGCCAAGAAACGGGGGGAGTCTCCTACAATGAGCAGTTCTTC. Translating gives CASSQETGGVSYNEQFF.

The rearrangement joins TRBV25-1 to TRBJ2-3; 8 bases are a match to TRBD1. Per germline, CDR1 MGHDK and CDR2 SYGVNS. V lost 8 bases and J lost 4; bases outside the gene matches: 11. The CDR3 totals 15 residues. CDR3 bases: TGTGCCAGCTCCCCCACAGGGGGAGTCTCAGATACGCAGTATTTT. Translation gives CASSPTGGVSDTQYF. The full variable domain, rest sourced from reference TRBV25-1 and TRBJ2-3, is EADIYQTPRYLVIGTGKKITLECSQTMGHDKMYWYQQDPGMELHLIHYSYGVNSTEKGDLSSESTVSRIRTEHFPLTLESARPSHTSQYLCASSPTGGVSDTQYFGPGTRLTVL.

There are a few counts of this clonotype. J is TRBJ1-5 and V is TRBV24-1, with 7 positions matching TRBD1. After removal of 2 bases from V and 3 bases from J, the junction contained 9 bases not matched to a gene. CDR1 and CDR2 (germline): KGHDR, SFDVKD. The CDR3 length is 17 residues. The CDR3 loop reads CATSDSRQGPNNQPQHF. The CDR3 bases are TGTGCCACCAGTGATTCCCGACAGGGTCCTAACAATCAGCCCCAGCATTTT.

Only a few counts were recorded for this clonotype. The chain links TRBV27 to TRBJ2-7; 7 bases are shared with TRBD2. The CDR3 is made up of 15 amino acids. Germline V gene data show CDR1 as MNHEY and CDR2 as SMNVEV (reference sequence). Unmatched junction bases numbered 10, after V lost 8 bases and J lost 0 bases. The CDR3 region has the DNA TGTGCCAGCGCCCCACCCGGGGGGAACTCCTACGAGCAGTACTTC. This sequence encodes CASAPPGGNSYEQYF.

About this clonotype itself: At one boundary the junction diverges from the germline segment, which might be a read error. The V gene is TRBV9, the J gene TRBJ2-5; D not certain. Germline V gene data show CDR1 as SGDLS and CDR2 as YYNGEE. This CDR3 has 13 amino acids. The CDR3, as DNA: TGTGCCAGCAGCGTAGACCTTGATGACGAGCAGGACTTC. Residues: CASSVDLDDEQDF.

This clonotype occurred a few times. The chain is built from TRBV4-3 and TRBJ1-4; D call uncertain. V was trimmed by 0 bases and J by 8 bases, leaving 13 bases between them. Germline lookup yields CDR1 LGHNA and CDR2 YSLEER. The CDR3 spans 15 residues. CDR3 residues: CASSQDPKGEEKLFF. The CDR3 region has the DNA TGCGCCAGCAGCCAAGATCCCAAGGGTGAGGAAAAACTGTTTTTT.

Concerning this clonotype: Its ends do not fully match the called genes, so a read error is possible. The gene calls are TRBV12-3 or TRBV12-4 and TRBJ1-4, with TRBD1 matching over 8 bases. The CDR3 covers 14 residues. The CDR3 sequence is CAGSDRTGFEKLFF. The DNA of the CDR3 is TGTGCCGGCAGCGACAGGACAGGGTTTGAAAAACTGTTTTTT.

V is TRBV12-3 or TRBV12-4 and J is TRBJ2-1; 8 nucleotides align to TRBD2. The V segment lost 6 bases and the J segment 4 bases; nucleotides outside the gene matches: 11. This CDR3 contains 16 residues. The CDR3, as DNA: TGTGCCAGCAGGGAACGGGGGGGAGGTAGATACAATGAGCAGTTCTTC. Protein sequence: CASRERGGGRYNEQFF.

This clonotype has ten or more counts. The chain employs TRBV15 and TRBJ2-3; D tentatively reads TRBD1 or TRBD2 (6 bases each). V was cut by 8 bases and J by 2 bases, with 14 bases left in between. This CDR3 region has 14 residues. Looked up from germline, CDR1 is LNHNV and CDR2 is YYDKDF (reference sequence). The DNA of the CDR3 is TGTGCCACCTCCGTGGGGGGCTTCACAGATACGCAGTATTTT. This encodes CATSVGGFTDTQYF.

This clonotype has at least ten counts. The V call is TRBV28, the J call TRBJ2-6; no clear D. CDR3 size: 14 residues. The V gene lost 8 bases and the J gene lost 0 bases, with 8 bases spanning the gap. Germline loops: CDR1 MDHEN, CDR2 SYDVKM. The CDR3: CASGGFSGANVLTF. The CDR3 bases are TGTGCCAGCGGTGGGTTCTCTGGGGCCAACGTCCTGACTTTC.

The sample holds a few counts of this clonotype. This CDR3 reads CASGLAINNEQFF. CDR3 sequence (DNA): TGTGCTAGTGGTTTGGCAATCAACAATGAGCAGTTCTTC. The rearrangement links TRBV12-5 to TRBJ2-1; D gene uncertain. The V end lost 1 base, the J end lost 5 bases, and 6 bases lay between the germline ends. Germline CDR1 reads LGHNT; CDR2 reads FRNRAP. The CDR3 sequence is 13 residues long.

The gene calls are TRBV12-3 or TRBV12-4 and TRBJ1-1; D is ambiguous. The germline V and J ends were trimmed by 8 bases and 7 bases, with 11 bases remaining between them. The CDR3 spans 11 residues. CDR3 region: CASGRGREAFF. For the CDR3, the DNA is TGTGCCAGCGGAAGAGGTCGTGAAGCTTTCTTT.

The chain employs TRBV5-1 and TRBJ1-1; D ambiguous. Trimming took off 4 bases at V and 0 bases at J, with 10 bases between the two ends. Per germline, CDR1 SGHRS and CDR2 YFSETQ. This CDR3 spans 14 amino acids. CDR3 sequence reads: CASSIGGMNTEAFF. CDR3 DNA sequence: TGCGCCAGCAGCATCGGAGGAATGAACACTGAAGCTTTCTTT.

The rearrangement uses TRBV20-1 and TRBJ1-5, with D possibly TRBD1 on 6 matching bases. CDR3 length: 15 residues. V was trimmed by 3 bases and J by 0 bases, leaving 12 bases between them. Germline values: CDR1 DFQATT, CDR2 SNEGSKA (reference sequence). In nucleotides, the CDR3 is TGCAGTGCTAGCTCCGGGACATATAGCAATCAGCCCCAGCATTTT. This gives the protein CSASSGTYSNQPQHF.